The TCR beta chain described here comes from a study of CD8 T cells in ankylosing spondylitis. General study results and limits: Disease-associated clones were reportedly significantly overrepresented in matched ankylosing spondylitis synovial fluid. What seemed typical of ankylosing spondylitis blood was a TCR beta motif built from 8 or 9 highly homologous variants.

For TCR beta, libraries came from quantitative 5'-RACE with molecular barcodes. TCRdb recomputed calls from the 5' RACE reads with MiXCR, one row per CDR3 protein. The sample holds 200,000 to 250,000 distinct CDR3 sequences; around 17% are singletons and the top ten take about 44%. Details on this clonotype: Its antigen is undetermined.

The TCR comes from a male donor with ankylosing spondylitis. Sequences were obtained from blood, either unsorted or a sorted T cell fraction (not recorded which).

CDR3 nucleotide sequence: TGTGCCAGCAGCTTGGCAGGGGGAAGGATCGGGGAGCTGTTTTTT. Protein sequence: CASSLAGGRIGELFF. The V call is TRBV5-5, the J call TRBJ2-2; 7 positions agree with TRBD1. The CDR3 length is 15 residues. Germline-derived CDR1 and CDR2 are SGHKS and YYEKEE (reference sequence). V shed 0 bases and J 7 bases; nucleotides not matched to a gene: 6.